These 22 T cell receptor beta chains were all obtained from the same sample, sequenced in a study of cytomegalovirus exposure and HLA in healthy donors (dated by TCRdb to 2016 to 2017). Library creation used the immunoSEQ multiplex PCR assay. TCRdb stores this immuneACCESS table with in-frame sequences only. Part of the clones is absent; in the studies checked, under half of the shortfall reflects unresolved V genes, and no reason is known for the rest. The sample records about 72,000 clones, 94% of which are singletons. Of the sample, 0.6% to 0.8% falls within the top ten clones. The sequencing sample was made of PBMCs. All receptors derive from a woman between 18 and 29 years old in good health and CMV-seronegative.

V is TRBV19 and J is TRBJ1-5, with D possibly being TRBD1 (5 bases). The CDR3 consists of 17 residues. The germline V gene has CDR1 LNHDA and CDR2 SQIVND (reference sequence). The V end was cut by 2 bases, the J end by 2 bases, with 16 bases between. The CDR3 region is CASSIMGQGFGNQPQHF. DNA of the CDR3: TGTGCCAGTAGTATAATGGGGCAGGGCTTTGGCAATCAGCCCCAGCATTTT.

The chain joins TRBV15 to TRBJ2-1; D unresolved. The CDR3 sequence is 16 residues long. With 0 bases removed from V and 3 bases from J, the gap between germline ends came to 12 bases. Germline V gives CDR1 LNHNV, CDR2 YYDKDF (reference sequence). CDR3 amino acids: CATSREAGRNYNEQFF. CDR3 nucleotides: TGTGCCACCAGCAGAGAGGCAGGTAGGAACTACAATGAGCAGTTCTTC.

The gene calls are TRBV7-6 and TRBJ2-5; D not resolved. The V end lost 8 bases, the J end lost 5 bases, and 18 bases lay between the germline ends. This CDR3 is 14 amino acids long. Germline V gives CDR1 SGHVS, CDR2 FNYEAQ. CDR3 in DNA: TGTGCCAGCTCCCCGATTGTTGGGCCGGAGACCCAGTACTTC. It is translated as CASSPIVGPETQYF.

The rearrangement uses TRBV6-5 and TRBJ2-5; 9 nucleotides match TRBD2. The J segment lost 1 base and the V segment lost 6 bases, leaving 6 bases of the junction unmatched. Germline loops: CDR1 MNHEY, CDR2 SVGAGI. The CDR3 contains 15 residues. CDR3 loop: CASSESGGPQETQYF. In DNA, the CDR3 is TGTGCCAGCAGCGAGAGCGGGGGGCCCCAAGAGACCCAGTACTTC.

The chain combines TRBV30 with TRBJ2-1; a possible D gene is TRBD1 (6 bases). The germline V gene has CDR1 GTSNPN and CDR2 SVGIG (reference sequence). Trimming took off 3 bases at V and 3 bases at J, with 18 bases between the two ends. This CDR3 region has 16 residues. CDR3 in amino acids: CAWRQFRGDLYNEQFF. As DNA, the CDR3 is TGTGCCTGGAGACAATTCAGGGGAGACCTCTACAATGAGCAGTTCTTC.

Only one count was recorded for this clone. This chain connects TRBV6-6 to TRBJ2-3, with 7 positions matching TRBD2. The V gene end was trimmed by 0 bases and the J gene end by 0 bases; junction bases not matched to a gene: 3. Germline-derived CDR1 and CDR2 are MNHNY and SVGAGI (reference sequence). CDR3 length: 16 amino acids. CDR3 coding DNA: TGTGCCAGCAGTTACTCCCTGCGGGGGAGCACAGATACGCAGTATTTT. Amino acid sequence: CASSYSLRGSTDTQYF.

This chain uses TRBV6-4 with TRBJ2-6; D might be TRBD2 (5 bases). Trimming pared 2 bases from V and 2 bases from J, leaving 10 bases between. The CDR3 consists of 16 residues. CDR1 is MRHNA and CDR2 is SNTAGT in the germline V gene. CDR3 protein: CASSDSSGTGANVLTF. In DNA form, the CDR3 reads TGTGCCAGCAGTGACAGCTCGGGGACTGGGGCCAACGTCCTGACTTTC.

The genes are TRBV19 and TRBJ2-6; 7 nucleotides line up with TRBD1. This CDR3 region has 15 residues. In germline, CDR1 is LNHDA, CDR2 SQIVND (reference sequence). The J segment lost 1 base and the V segment lost 3 bases, leaving 0 bases of the junction unmatched. The DNA for the CDR3 is TGTGCCAGTAGTATGGGACAGTCTGGGGCCAACGTCCTGACTTTC. Encoded protein: CASSMGQSGANVLTF.

The chain is built from TRBV10-1 and TRBJ1-6; the match to TRBD1 covers 7 bases. Germline CDR1 WNHNN, CDR2 SYGVQD (reference sequence). Trimming cost V 1 base and J 3 bases; bases outside gene matches: 3. The CDR3 is made up of 16 amino acids. This CDR3 is CASSEWDSYYNSPLHF. The DNA for the CDR3 is TGCGCCAGCAGTGAGTGGGACAGTTACTATAATTCACCCCTCCACTTT.

This chain joins TRBV6-4 and TRBJ2-3, with 9 bases identical to TRBD1. Germline V gives CDR1 MRHNA, CDR2 SNTAGT. CDR3 size: 14 residues. The V gene end was trimmed by 5 bases and the J gene end by 4 bases; junction bases not matched to a gene: 4. CDR3 coding DNA: TGTGCCAGCAGTTCCACAGGGGGCGCAGATACGCAGTATTTT. It is translated as CASSSTGGADTQYF.

The chain is built from TRBV7-9 and TRBJ1-1; no reliable D call. CDR3 length: 17 residues. Per the germline V gene, CDR1 is SEHNR and CDR2 is FQNEAQ (reference sequence). Between the trimmed V and J ends, which lost 2 bases and 1 base, there was a span of 17 bases. The CDR3: CASSLISLGLPNTEAFF. The CDR3 DNA reads TGTGCCAGCAGCTTAATTTCCCTAGGCCTACCGAACACTGAAGCTTTCTTT.

This chain connects TRBV19 to TRBJ2-2, with 7 bases identical to TRBD2. This CDR3 is built from 14 residues. The germline V gene has CDR1 LNHDA and CDR2 SQIVND (reference sequence). The J segment lost 4 bases and the V segment lost 2 bases, leaving 1 base of the junction unmatched. Here the CDR3 DNA reads TGTGCCAGTAGTATAAGCGGGGCCACCGGGGAGCTGTTTTTT. As protein: CASSISGATGELFF.

The chain couples TRBV4-1 to TRBJ1-4; 9 bases match TRBD1. Per the germline V gene, CDR1 is MGHRA and CDR2 is YSYEKL. J lost 7 bases, V lost 2 bases, and 8 bases had no gene match. This CDR3 has 16 residues. For the CDR3, the DNA is TGCGCCAGCAGCCAACCCAACAGGGGGCGAGGTGAAAAACTGTTTTTT. Its protein product is CASSQPNRGRGEKLFF.

The rearrangement links TRBV19 to TRBJ1-6; 7 bases align to TRBD1. Germline loops: CDR1 LNHDA, CDR2 SQIVND (reference sequence). The trim removed 7 bases at V and 7 bases at J, leaving 13 bases unmatched. CDR3 size: 16 residues. The CDR3 DNA reads as TGTGCCAGTACCGAGGGGGCGGGTCGGGGGAATTCACCCCTCCACTTT. Its protein is CASTEGAGRGNSPLHF.

The chain employs TRBV6-6 and TRBJ1-2, with D perhaps TRBD1 (5 bases). CDR1 and CDR2 (germline): MNHNY, SVGAGI (reference sequence). The CDR3 is 13 amino acids. This CDR3 reads CASSGGVNYGYTF. CDR3 in DNA: TGTGCTTCTAGCGGGGGGGTTAACTATGGCTACACCTTC.

The V call is TRBV9, the J call TRBJ2-7; D possibly corresponds to TRBD1 (6 bases). Germline loops: CDR1 SGDLS, CDR2 YYNGEE. This CDR3 region has 15 residues. The germline V and J ends were trimmed by 1 base and 6 bases, with 17 bases remaining between them. The CDR3 region has the DNA TGTGCCAGCAGCGTATCTGGGGGCCGCCATGCCGAGCAGTACTTC. Its protein product is CASSVSGGRHAEQYF.

The chain combines TRBV28 with TRBJ1-4, with TRBD1 identical over 9 bases. The CDR3 is 14 amino acids. In germline, CDR1 is MDHEN, CDR2 SYDVKM. J lost 3 bases, V lost 8 bases, and 4 bases had no gene match. Here the CDR3 reads CASSWTGANEKLFF. DNA of the CDR3: TGTGCCAGCTCGTGGACAGGGGCTAATGAAAAACTGTTTTTT.

V gene TRBV9 combines with J gene TRBJ2-1; 10 nucleotides align to TRBD2. Germline CDR1 reads SGDLS; CDR2 reads YYNGEE. Trimming at V came to 4 bases and at J to 6 bases, leaving 19 bases not matched to a gene. The CDR3 contains 19 residues. CDR3 bases: TGTGCCAGCAGCTCCCGAGGTGGGACTAGCGTTAGTTCATTCAATGAGCAGTTCTTC. It codes for CASSSRGGTSVSSFNEQFF.

The rearrangement links TRBV7-9 to TRBJ1-4; TRBD1 agrees at 7 bases. Germline-derived CDR1 and CDR2 are SEHNR and FQNEAQ (reference sequence). The CDR3 spans 14 residues. V was pared by 3 bases and J by 8 bases, with 6 bases of the junction left unmatched. The CDR3, as DNA: TGTGCCAGCAGCTTTTGGCAGGGGGGCGAAAAACTGTTTTTT. It specifies CASSFWQGGEKLFF.

This rearrangement joins TRBV29-1 to TRBJ2-5, with 8 bases lining up with TRBD1. CDR3 length equals 16 residues. CDR1 and CDR2 (germline): SQVTM, ANQGSEA. The V gene end was trimmed by 4 bases and the J gene end by 5 bases; junction bases not matched to a gene: 15. CDR3 sequence: CSVALMDRAKQETQYF. DNA for the CDR3: TGCAGCGTTGCTCTAATGGACAGGGCAAAGCAGGAGACCCAGTACTTC.

The chain has TRBV5-8 and TRBJ2-7, with D maybe TRBD2 (6 bases). With 0 bases removed from V and 6 bases from J, the gap between germline ends came to 10 bases. Germline lookup yields CDR1 SGHTS and CDR2 YDEGEE. This CDR3 is 13 amino acids long. The CDR3 region is CASSLAGVREQYF. CDR3 sequence (DNA): TGTGCCAGCAGCTTGGCGGGGGTCCGCGAGCAGTACTTC.

The chain employs TRBV29-1 and TRBJ2-5, with 10 positions matching TRBD2. CDR3 size: 16 residues. V lost 3 bases to trimming and J lost 5 bases; unmatched junction nucleotides: 12. Germline V gives CDR1 SQVTM, CDR2 ANQGSEA. The CDR3 reads CSVEASGGVKWETQYF. The CDR3 nucleotides are TGCAGCGTTGAGGCTAGCGGGGGAGTCAAATGGGAGACCCAGTACTTC.